This T cell receptor beta chain originates from a study of OX40 agonist ivuxolimab in advanced cancers. Looking at the study overall: Patients receiving dose escalation had hepatocellular carcinoma, melanoma, renal cell or head and neck cancer. Averaging roughly 60 years in age, with a range of roughly 20 to 79, the cohort was about 86% male.

As for this clone: The target antigen is unknown. This specimen includes other DNA sequences encoding the same CDR3.

Clones were sequenced by immunoSEQ multiplex PCR, and TCRdb holds only the in-frame ones, with some missing. The table has some 73,000 clones, 80% to 90% seen once. The study, taken as a whole, reports: Compared with CD4+, CD8+ T cells on average had more expanded clones. CD4+ and CD8+ T cells in blood underwent clonal expansion by week 6 at 0.1 to 3.0 mg/kg.

Sequenced here: CD4+ or CD8+ T cells sorted from blood, sampled in a trial of the OX40 agonist ivuxolimab. This sequence originates from an adult with an advanced solid tumor such as melanoma, head and neck, liver or kidney cancer.

For the CDR3, the DNA is TGTGCCAGCAGTTACTCTGGACAGGGAAGCTACGAGCAGTACTTC. This translates into CASSYSGQGSYEQYF. The chain uses TRBV6-6 and TRBJ2-7; 8 bases align to TRBD1. The CDR3 totals 15 residues. J lost 3 bases, V lost 0 bases, and 4 bases had no gene match. CDR1 and CDR2 from the germline V gene are MNHNY and SVGAGI (reference sequence).